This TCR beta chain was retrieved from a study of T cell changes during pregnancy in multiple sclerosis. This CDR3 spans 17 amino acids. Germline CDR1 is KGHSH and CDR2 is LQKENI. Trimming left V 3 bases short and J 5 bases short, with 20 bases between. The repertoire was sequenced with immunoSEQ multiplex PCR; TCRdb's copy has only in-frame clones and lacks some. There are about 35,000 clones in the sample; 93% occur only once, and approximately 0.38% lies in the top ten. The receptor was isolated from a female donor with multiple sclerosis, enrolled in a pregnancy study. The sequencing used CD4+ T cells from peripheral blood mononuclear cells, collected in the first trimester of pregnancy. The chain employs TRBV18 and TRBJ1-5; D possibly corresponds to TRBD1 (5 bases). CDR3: CASSPGGLATPYQPQHF. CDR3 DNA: TGTGCCAGCTCACCCGGGGGTCTCGCCACACCTTATCAGCCCCAGCATTTT.